The 3 T cell receptor beta chains reported below all come from one sample, sequenced in a study of blood T cell repertoires in COVID-19. The method was immunoSEQ multiplex PCR; TCRdb's version includes in-frame clones alone and lacks a portion of them. Of just under 300,000 clones in the sample, around nine tenths are singletons; the top ten hold about 1.2%. Sequenced sample: peripheral blood. These TCRs come from a man in his 70s with acute or convalescent COVID-19.

The chain links TRBV25-1 to TRBJ2-1, with 11 nucleotides matching TRBD2. V gave up 3 bases and J gave up 6 bases; unmatched junction bases: 1. The germline gives CDR1 MGHDK, CDR2 SYGVNS. This CDR3 comprises 14 residues. Here the CDR3 reads CASSEGLAVNEQFF. CDR3 sequence (DNA): TGTGCCAGCAGTGAGGGACTAGCGGTCAATGAGCAGTTCTTC.

The V call is TRBV6-5, the J call TRBJ1-5; 8 bases map to TRBD1. V was pared by 2 bases and J by 6 bases, with 6 bases of the junction left unmatched. The CDR3 spans 15 residues. Germline CDR1 and CDR2: MNHEY and SVGAGI. The CDR3 nucleotides are TGTGCCAGCAGTTACGAGACAGGGGTGGTTCAGCCCCAGCATTTT. This codes for CASSYETGVVQPQHF.

This sequence joins TRBV9 and TRBJ2-3; D gene ambiguous. The CDR3 runs to 13 residues. Trimming cost V 4 bases and J 4 bases, with 10 bases left between them. The germline gives CDR1 SGDLS, CDR2 YYNGEE. CDR3 region: CASSPGFPDTQYF. CDR3 DNA: TGTGCCAGCAGCCCCGGGTTTCCAGATACGCAGTATTTT.